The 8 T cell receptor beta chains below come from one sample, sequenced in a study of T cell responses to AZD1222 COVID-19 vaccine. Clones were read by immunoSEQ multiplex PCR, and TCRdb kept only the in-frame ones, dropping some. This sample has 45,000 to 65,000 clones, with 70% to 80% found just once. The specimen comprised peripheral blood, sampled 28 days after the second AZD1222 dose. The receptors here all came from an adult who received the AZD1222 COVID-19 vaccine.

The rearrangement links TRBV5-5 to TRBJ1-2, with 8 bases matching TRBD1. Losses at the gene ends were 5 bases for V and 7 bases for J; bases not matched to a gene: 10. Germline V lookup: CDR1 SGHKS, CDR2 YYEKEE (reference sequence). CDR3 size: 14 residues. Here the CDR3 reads CASSQIQGAGGYTF. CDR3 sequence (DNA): TGTGCCAGCAGTCAAATCCAGGGGGCGGGTGGCTACACCTTC.

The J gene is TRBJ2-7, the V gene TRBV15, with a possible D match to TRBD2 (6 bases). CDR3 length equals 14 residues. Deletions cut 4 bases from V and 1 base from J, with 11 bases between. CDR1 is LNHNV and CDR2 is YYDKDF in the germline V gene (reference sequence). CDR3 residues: CATSIGGNSYEQYF. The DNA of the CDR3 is TGTGCCACCAGCATCGGGGGAAATTCCTACGAGCAGTACTTC.

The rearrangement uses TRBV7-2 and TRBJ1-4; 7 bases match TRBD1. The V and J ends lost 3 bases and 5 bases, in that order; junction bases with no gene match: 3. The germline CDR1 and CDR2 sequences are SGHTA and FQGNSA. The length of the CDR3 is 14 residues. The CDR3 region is CASSLDRLNEKLFF. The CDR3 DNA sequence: TGTGCCAGCAGCTTGGACAGGCTGAATGAAAAACTGTTTTTT. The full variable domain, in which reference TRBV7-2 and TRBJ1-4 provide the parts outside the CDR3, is GAGVSQSPSNKVTEKGKDVELRCDPISGHTALYWYRQSLGQGLEFLIYFQGNSAPDKSGLPSDRFSAERTGGSVSTLTIQRTQQEDSAVYLCASSLDRLNEKLFFGSGTQLSVL.

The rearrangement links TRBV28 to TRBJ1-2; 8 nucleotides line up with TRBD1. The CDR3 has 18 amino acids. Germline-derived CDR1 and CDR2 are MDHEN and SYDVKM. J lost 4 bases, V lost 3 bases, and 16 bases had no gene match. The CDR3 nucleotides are TGTGCCAGCAGTTTTGGCGGATTCGGACAGGGTGTAGTCTATGGCTACACCTTC. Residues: CASSFGGFGQGVVYGYTF.

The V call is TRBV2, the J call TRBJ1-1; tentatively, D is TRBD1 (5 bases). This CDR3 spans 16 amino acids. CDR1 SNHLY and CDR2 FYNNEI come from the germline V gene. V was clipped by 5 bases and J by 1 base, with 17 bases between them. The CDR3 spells CASSSPGGAGNTEAFF. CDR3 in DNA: TGTGCCAGCAGTTCACCTGGCGGGGCAGGGAACACTGAAGCTTTCTTT.

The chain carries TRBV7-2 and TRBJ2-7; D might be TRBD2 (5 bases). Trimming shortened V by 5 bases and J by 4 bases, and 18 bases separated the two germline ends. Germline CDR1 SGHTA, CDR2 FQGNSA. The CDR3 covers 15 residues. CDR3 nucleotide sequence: TGTGCCAGCAGCCCGGCGGGTAGCGTGGCTTACGAGCAGTACGTC. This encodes CASSPAGSVAYEQYV.

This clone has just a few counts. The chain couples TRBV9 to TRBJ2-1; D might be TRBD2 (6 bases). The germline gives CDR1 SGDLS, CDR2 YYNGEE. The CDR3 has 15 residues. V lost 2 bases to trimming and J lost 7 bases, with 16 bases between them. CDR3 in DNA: TGTGCCAGCAGCGTTTTTGGGACTGGGGGGAATGAGCAGTTCTTC. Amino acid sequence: CASSVFGTGGNEQFF.

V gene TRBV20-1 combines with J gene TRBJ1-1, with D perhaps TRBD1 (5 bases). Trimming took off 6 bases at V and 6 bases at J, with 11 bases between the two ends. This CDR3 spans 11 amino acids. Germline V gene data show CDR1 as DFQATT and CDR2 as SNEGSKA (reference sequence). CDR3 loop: CSAKQAAEAFF. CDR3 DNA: TGCAGTGCCAAACAGGCAGCTGAAGCTTTCTTT.